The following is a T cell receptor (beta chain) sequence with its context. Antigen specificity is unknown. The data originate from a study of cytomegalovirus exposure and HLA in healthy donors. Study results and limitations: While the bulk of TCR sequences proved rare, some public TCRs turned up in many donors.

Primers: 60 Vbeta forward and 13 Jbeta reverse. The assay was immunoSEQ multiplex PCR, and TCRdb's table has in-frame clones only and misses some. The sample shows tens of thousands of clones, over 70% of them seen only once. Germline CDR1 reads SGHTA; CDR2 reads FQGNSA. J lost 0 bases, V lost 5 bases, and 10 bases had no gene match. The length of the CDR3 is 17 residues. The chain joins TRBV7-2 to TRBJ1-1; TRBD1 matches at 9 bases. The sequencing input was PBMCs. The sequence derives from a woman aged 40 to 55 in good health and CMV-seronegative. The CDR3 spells CASSPGTGWNMNTEAFF. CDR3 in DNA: TGTGCCAGCAGCCCAGGGACAGGGTGGAACATGAACACTGAAGCTTTCTTT.